This TCR beta chain was profiled in a study of cytomegalovirus exposure and HLA in healthy donors. At the level of the study: Earlier, almost 120 million unique TCR beta sequences were recovered from approximately 180 million T cells by an analysis. Findings of the study overall: Earlier findings revealed that most TCR beta V segments proved productive either about 90% or about 30% of the time. The authors later linked a missense DCLRE1C variant to TCR beta V- and J-gene trimming.

V trimming: 0 bases; J trimming: 2 bases; junction bases outside the gene matches: 7. Germline CDR1 reads MGHRA; CDR2 reads YSYEKL. The CDR3 is made up of 17 amino acids. PCR used 60 Vbeta primers and 13 Jbeta primers. Produced via immunoSEQ multiplex PCR; TCRdb's table is partial and in-frame only. The sample lists fewer than 250,000 clones, 80% to 90% occurring once. A note on this clone: The antigen is undetermined.

Sequenced material: PBMCs. The rearrangement uses TRBV4-1 and TRBJ2-5; 9 nucleotides line up with TRBD2. The receptor was derived from a man aged 25-45 years in good health and CMV-seronegative. The CDR3 loop is CASSQDGAGGLQETQYF. For the CDR3, the DNA is TGCGCCAGCAGCCAAGATGGGGCGGGGGGGCTTCAAGAGACCCAGTACTTC.